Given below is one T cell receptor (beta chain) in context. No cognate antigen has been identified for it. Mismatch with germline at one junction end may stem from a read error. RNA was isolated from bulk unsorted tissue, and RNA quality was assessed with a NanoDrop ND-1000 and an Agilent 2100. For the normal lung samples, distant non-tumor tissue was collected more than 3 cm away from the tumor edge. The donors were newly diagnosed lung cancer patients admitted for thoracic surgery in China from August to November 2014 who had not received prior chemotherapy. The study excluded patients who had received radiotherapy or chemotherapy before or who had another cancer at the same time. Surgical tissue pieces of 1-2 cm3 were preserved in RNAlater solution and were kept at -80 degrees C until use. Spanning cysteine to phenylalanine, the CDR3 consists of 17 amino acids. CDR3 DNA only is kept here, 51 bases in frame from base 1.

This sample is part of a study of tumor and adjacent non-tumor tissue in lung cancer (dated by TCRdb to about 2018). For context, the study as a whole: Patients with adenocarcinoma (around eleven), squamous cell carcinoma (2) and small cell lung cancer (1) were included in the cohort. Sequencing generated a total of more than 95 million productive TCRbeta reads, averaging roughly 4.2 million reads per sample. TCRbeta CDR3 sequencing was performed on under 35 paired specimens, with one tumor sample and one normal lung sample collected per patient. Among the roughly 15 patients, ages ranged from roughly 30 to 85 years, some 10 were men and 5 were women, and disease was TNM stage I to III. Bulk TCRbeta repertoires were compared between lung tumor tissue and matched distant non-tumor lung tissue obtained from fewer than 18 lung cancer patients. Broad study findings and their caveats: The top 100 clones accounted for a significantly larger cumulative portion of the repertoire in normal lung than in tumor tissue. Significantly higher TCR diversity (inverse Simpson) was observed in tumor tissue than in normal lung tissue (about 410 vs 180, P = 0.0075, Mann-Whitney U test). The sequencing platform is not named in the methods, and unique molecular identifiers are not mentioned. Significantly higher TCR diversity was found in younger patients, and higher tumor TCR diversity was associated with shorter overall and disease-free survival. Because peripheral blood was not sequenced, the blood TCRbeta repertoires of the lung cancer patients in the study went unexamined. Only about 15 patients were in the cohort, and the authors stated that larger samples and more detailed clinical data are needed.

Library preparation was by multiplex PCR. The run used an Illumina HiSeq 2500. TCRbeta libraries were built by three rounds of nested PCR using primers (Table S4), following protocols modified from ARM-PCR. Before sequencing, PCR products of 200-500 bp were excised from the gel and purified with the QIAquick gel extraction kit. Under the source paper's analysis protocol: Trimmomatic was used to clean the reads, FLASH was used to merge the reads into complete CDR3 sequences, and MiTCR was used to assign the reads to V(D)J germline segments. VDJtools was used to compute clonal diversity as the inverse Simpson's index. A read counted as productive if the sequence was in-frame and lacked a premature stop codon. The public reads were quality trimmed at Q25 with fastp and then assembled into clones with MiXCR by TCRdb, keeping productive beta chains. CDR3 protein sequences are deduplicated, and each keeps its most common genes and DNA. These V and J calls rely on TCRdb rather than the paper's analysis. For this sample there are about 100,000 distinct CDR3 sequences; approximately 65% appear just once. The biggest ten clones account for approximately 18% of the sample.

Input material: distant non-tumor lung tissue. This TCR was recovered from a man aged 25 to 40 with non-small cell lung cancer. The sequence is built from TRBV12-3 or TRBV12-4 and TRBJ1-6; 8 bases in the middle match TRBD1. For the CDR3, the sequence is CAGSLWTGTVNNSPLHF. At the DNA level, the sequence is TGTGCCGGCAGTTTATGGACAGGGACTGTAAATAATTCACCCCTCCACTTT.